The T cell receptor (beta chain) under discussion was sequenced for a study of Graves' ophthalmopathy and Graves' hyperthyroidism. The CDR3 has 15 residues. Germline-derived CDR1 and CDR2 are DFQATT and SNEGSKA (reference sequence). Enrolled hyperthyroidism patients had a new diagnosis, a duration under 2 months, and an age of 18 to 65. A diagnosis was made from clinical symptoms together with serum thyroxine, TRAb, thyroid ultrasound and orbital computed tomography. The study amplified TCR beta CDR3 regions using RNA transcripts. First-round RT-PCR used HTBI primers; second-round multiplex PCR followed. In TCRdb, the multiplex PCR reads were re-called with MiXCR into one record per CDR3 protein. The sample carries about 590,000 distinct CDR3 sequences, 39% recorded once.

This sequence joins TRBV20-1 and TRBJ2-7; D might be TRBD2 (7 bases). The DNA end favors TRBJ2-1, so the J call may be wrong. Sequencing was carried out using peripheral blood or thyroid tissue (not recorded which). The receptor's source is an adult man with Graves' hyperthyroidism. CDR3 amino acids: CSAGASGSPYNEQFF. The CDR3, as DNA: TGCAGTGCGGGGGCTAGCGGTTCCCCCTACAATGAGCAGTTCTTC.